The clone carrying this T cell receptor beta chain occurred many times. As yet, its antigen is unknown. Next came a second PCR, run for about 7 to 12 cycles, which used a sample-barcoded 5' primer along with a J-beta primer mix. Carrying 12 random nucleotides, a template-switch adaptor labeled each individual cDNA molecule. One entry per CDR3 protein, called by TCRdb with MiXCR from the 5' RACE reads. The sample shows hundreds of thousands of distinct CDR3 sequences, 20% to 25% of them seen only once. Trimming shortened V by 4 bases and J by 3 bases, and 12 bases separated the two germline ends. The CDR3 is 15 residues long. Germline V gene sequence: CDR1 LGHNA, CDR2 YSLEER. The sample originates from a study of blood T cells in healthy people across ages. Study summary: Capturing about one barcoded beta molecule per two T cells was achieved by template switching. Points from the study as a whole: Any changes in expanded clonotypes were possibly confounded, as donor CMV status remained unknown. Older age went with lower TCR beta diversity per million T cells, in a roughly linear way.

J is TRBJ1-4 and V is TRBV4-3; tentative D call: TRBD1 (5 bases). This TCR came from a man in his 70s in good health. Sequencing used blood. CDR3 DNA: TGCGCCAGCAGCCTACTGGGAGGGGCTAATGAAAAACTGTTTTTT. Its protein is CASSLLGGANEKLFF.